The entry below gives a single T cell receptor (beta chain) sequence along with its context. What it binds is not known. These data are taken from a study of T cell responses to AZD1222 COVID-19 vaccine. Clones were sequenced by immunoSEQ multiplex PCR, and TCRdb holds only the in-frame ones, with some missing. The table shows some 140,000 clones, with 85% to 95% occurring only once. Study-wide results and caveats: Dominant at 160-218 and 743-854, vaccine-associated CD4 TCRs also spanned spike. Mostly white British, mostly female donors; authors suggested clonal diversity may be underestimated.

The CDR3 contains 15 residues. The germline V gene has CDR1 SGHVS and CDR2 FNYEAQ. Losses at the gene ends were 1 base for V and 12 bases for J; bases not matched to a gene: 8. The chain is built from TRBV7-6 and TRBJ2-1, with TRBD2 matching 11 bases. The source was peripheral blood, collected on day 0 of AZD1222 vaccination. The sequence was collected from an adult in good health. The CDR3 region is CASSLGLAGSFRQFF. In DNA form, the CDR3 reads TGTGCCAGCAGCTTAGGACTAGCGGGATCATTTCGGCAGTTCTTC.